The 27 T cell receptor beta chains below were found in one sample sequenced in a study of CD4 T cells in relation to SARS-CoV-2 and coronaviruses. The unexposed donors gave CD4+ T cells in about 2011-2019, prior to COVID-19. Isolation of CD4+ T cells took place after roughly nine days in culture. The protocol was immunoSEQ multiplex PCR, while the TCRdb copy is restricted to in-frame clones and leaves out a portion. This sample has some 16,000 clones, with more than 75% found just once. Antigens of these TCRs are unknown. The source material was CD4+ T cells from PBMCs, cultured in vitro. These receptors originate from a human donor in good health.

V and J are TRBV10-3 and TRBJ1-4, with D perhaps matching TRBD1 (5 bases). There are 15 residues in the CDR3. CDR1 is ENHRY and CDR2 is SYGVKD in the germline V gene. Trimming removed 3 bases at V and 5 bases at J, with 13 bases between. The CDR3 reads CAISDGRDGNEKLFF. Written as DNA, the CDR3 is TGTGCCATCAGTGATGGCCGGGACGGGAATGAAAAACTGTTTTTT.

The sample holds one count of this clone. The chain links TRBV11-2 to TRBJ1-1; D gene unclear. V shed 1 base and J shed 5 bases, with 5 bases lying between them. This CDR3 is 12 amino acids long. The germline V gene has CDR1 SGHAT and CDR2 FQNNGV. The CDR3 loop reads CASSLAGTEAFF. CDR3 nucleotides: TGTGCCAGCAGCTTAGCGGGGACTGAAGCTTTCTTT. The whole variable domain, filled in from reference TRBV11-2 and TRBJ1-1, reads EAGVAQSPRYKIIEKRQSVAFWCNPISGHATLYWYQQILGQGPKLLIQFQNNGVVDDSQLPKDRFSAERLKGVDSTLKIQPAKLEDSAVYLCASSLAGTEAFFGQGTRLTVV.

The V call is TRBV5-4, the J call TRBJ1-2; 10 bases match TRBD1. Losses at the gene ends were 4 bases for V and 6 bases for J; bases not matched to a gene: 3. There are 13 residues in the CDR3. Looked up from germline, CDR1 is SGHNT and CDR2 is YYREEE (reference sequence). The DNA of the CDR3 is TGTGCCAGCAGCCAGGGACAGGGGAATGGCTACACCTTC. This codes for CASSQGQGNGYTF.

This clone was observed a single time. This chain links TRBV19 with TRBJ2-1; 11 bases line up with TRBD2. J was trimmed by 2 bases and V by 6 bases; bases with no gene match: 6. CDR1 is LNHDA, CDR2 SQIVND, per germline (reference sequence). The CDR3 spans 16 residues. DNA for the CDR3: TGTGCCAGTAGCCATAGCGGGGGGGAACCCTACAATGAGCAGTTCTTC. This codes for CASSHSGGEPYNEQFF. Based on the CDR3 plus reference TRBV19 and TRBJ2-1, the full variable domain is DGGITQSPKYLFRKEGQNVTLSCEQNLNHDAMYWYRQDPGQGLRLIYYSQIVNDFQKGDIAEGYSVSREKKESFPLTVTSAQKNPTAFYLCASSHSGGEPYNEQFFGPGTRLTVL.

The chain employs TRBV19 and TRBJ1-6; D is possibly TRBD1 (5 bases). Trimming stripped 3 bases from V and 5 bases from J, with 5 bases between. The CDR3 consists of 13 residues. Germline lookup yields CDR1 LNHDA and CDR2 SQIVND (reference sequence). CDR3 protein: CASSIRDNSPLHF. The CDR3 nucleotides read TGTGCCAGTAGTATCAGGGATAATTCACCCCTCCACTTT.

The genes are TRBV12-3 or TRBV12-4 and TRBJ1-2, with D possibly matching TRBD1 (5 bases). V was pared by 5 bases and J by 5 bases, with 12 bases between. The CDR3 has 13 residues. CDR3 nucleotides: TGTGCCAGCAGTCCCCACGGGGGGTATGGCTACACCTTC. Translation: CASSPHGGYGYTF.

The chain combines TRBV7-3 with TRBJ2-2; D is possibly TRBD2 (6 bases). The length of the CDR3 is 16 residues. Trimming cost V 3 bases and J 6 bases, with 17 bases left between them. CDR1 is SGHTA and CDR2 is FQGTGA in the germline V gene. In DNA form, the CDR3 reads TGTGCCAGCAGCTTGGAGGGGTCAAGGTCCCCCGGGGAGCTGTTTTTT. As protein: CASSLEGSRSPGELFF.

The rearrangement links TRBV4-3 to TRBJ2-1, with 7 bases identical to TRBD1. V shed 4 bases, J shed 4 bases, and the junction held 4 bases outside the gene matches. Germline CDR1 and CDR2: LGHNA and YSLEER. The CDR3 contains 14 residues. CDR3 sequence (DNA): TGCGCCAGCAGCCCCGGGACAGCTTACAATGAGCAGTTCTTC. Its translation is CASSPGTAYNEQFF.

The chain combines TRBV7-2 with TRBJ2-5, with D possibly being TRBD2 (5 bases). V lost 8 bases, J lost 2 bases, and 12 bases lay in between. Germline CDR1 SGHTA, CDR2 FQGNSA. This CDR3 spans 13 amino acids. The CDR3 DNA sequence: TGTGCCAGCCGAGGGAGAGGGCAAGAGACCCAGTACTTC. This sequence encodes CASRGRGQETQYF.

Here the CDR3 reads CAASGSGRESGELFF. DNA for the CDR3: TGTGCCGCATCCGGTAGCGGGAGGGAGTCCGGGGAGCTGTTTTTT. J is TRBJ2-2 and V is TRBV10-3, with TRBD2 matching 11 bases. Germline CDR1 reads ENHRY; CDR2 reads SYGVKD. The CDR3 extends over 15 amino acids. The V and J ends lost 11 bases and 6 bases, in that order; junction bases with no gene match: 11.

V is TRBV19 and J is TRBJ1-5; weak D call: TRBD1 (6 bases). This CDR3 region has 17 residues. The V and J ends lost 7 bases and 7 bases respectively, with 26 bases between them. CDR1 LNHDA and CDR2 SQIVND come from the germline V gene (reference sequence). CDR3 protein: CASTMVVGTAGVQPQHF. The CDR3, as DNA: TGTGCCAGTACCATGGTTGTAGGTACCGCAGGGGTGCAGCCCCAGCATTTT.

The chain combines TRBV6-5 with TRBJ1-4, with TRBD1 identical over 7 bases. CDR3 length: 14 residues. Trimming took 4 bases from V and 4 from J; bases not matched to a gene: 3. Germline-derived CDR1 and CDR2 are MNHEY and SVGAGI. The CDR3 nucleotides are TGTGCCAGCAGTTTGGACAGGTATAATGAAAAACTGTTTTTT. It is translated as CASSLDRYNEKLFF.

V usage is TRBV4-1 and J usage is TRBJ2-7; 8 bases align to TRBD2. This CDR3 is built from 12 residues. V shed 1 base, J shed 10 bases, and the junction held 3 bases outside the gene matches. CDR1 and CDR2 (germline): MGHRA, YSYEKL. The CDR3 region is CASSQGAGAQYF. In nucleotides, the CDR3 is TGCGCCAGCAGCCAAGGAGCGGGGGCACAGTACTTC.

The genes are TRBV4-3 and TRBJ1-4; TRBD1 matches 7 bases. The trim removed 1 base at V and 7 bases at J, leaving 12 bases unmatched. Germline CDR1 is LGHNA and CDR2 is YSLEER. This CDR3 contains 17 residues. CDR3 sequence: CASSQGAVRGRREKLFF. CDR3 DNA sequence: TGCGCCAGCAGCCAAGGAGCGGTGAGGGGGCGTCGTGAAAAACTGTTTTTT.

The rearrangement joins TRBV5-6 to TRBJ2-7; perhaps TRBD2 as D (6 bases). V dropped 3 bases and J dropped 0 bases, with 19 bases sitting between them. The CDR3 runs 17 residues. The V gene's germline CDR1 is SGHDT and CDR2 YYEEEE. The CDR3 loop reads CASSSERRGPISYEQYF. CDR3 nucleotides: TGTGCCAGCAGCTCCGAACGGAGGGGACCTATCTCCTACGAGCAGTACTTC.

The chain employs TRBV11-3 and TRBJ2-1; 11 bases line up with TRBD2. This CDR3 has 17 residues. The J segment lost 8 bases and the V segment lost 1 base, leaving 10 bases of the junction unmatched. CDR1 is SGHNT, CDR2 YENEEA, per germline. The CDR3 region is CASSLVIGSGGVHEQFF. Here the CDR3 DNA reads TGTGCCAGCAGCTTAGTTATAGGTAGCGGGGGGGTTCATGAGCAGTTCTTC.

This chain links TRBV4-1 with TRBJ2-2; 14 positions match TRBD2. The CDR3 is made up of 17 amino acids. Germline assignment: CDR1 MGHRA and CDR2 YSYEKL. V trimming: 4 bases; J trimming: 5 bases; junction bases outside the gene matches: 6. The CDR3 DNA reads TGCGCCAGCAGCCCCGTCGGACTAGCGGGAGGAACCGGGGAGCTGTTTTTT. Translated, it gives CASSPVGLAGGTGELFF.

This chain joins TRBV6-5 and TRBJ1-5; TRBD1 agrees at 8 bases. V lost 5 bases to trimming and J lost 2 bases; unmatched junction nucleotides: 2. Germline V CDR1 and CDR2: MNHEY, SVGAGI. CDR3 size: 14 residues. CDR3 residues: CASSPGGRNQPQHF. CDR3 nucleotides: TGTGCCAGCAGTCCAGGGGGCCGCAATCAGCCCCAGCATTTT.

The CDR3: CAIRGQGGEDTQYF. CDR3 coding DNA: TGTGCCATCAGGGGACAGGGGGGGGAAGATACGCAGTATTTT. The chain carries TRBV10-3 and TRBJ2-3, with 11 bases lining up with TRBD1. V trimming: 6 bases; J trimming: 5 bases; junction bases outside the gene matches: 4. The CDR3 sequence is 14 residues long. Germline-derived CDR1 and CDR2 are ENHRY and SYGVKD.

The chain recombines TRBV2 with TRBJ2-5; D is uncertain. The CDR3 covers 12 residues. The germline CDR1 and CDR2 sequences are SNHLY and FYNNEI. Between the trimmed V and J ends, which lost 5 bases and 3 bases, there was a span of 7 bases. CDR3 protein: CASSTVEETQYF. CDR3 bases: TGTGCCAGCAGTACAGTGGAAGAGACCCAGTACTTC.

V gene TRBV7-3 combines with J gene TRBJ2-1, with D possibly TRBD1 on 6 matching bases. This CDR3 has 14 amino acids. Germline-derived CDR1 and CDR2 are SGHTA and FQGTGA. The V gene lost 4 bases and the J gene lost 5 bases, with 12 bases spanning the gap. The CDR3 bases are TGTGCCAGCAGCTCGATGGGGGCAAACAATGAGCAGTTCTTC. It is translated as CASSSMGANNEQFF. The entire variable domain, with the rest obtained from reference TRBV7-3 and TRBJ2-1, is as follows: GAGVSQTPSNKVTEKGKYVELRCDPISGHTALYWYRQSLGQGPEFLIYFQGTGAADDSGLPNDRFFAVRPEGSVSTLKIQRTERGDSAVYLCASSSMGANNEQFFGPGTRLTVL.

The V and J genes are TRBV6-5 and TRBJ1-4; TRBD1 might be the D (5 bases). Germline assignment: CDR1 MNHEY and CDR2 SVGAGI. The V and J ends lost 0 bases and 7 bases respectively, with 12 bases between them. This CDR3 comprises 15 residues. CDR3 in amino acids: CASSYSSGGGEKLFF. CDR3 bases: TGTGCCAGCAGTTACTCTTCCGGGGGTGGTGAAAAACTGTTTTTT.

This chain uses TRBV12-3 or TRBV12-4 with TRBJ1-1, with D tentatively TRBD1 (5 bases). V gave up 4 bases and J gave up 3 bases, with 9 bases separating them. CDR3 size: 13 residues. This chain's CDR3 is CASSSGTHTEAFF. CDR3 coding DNA: TGTGCCAGCAGTTCAGGGACGCACACTGAAGCTTTCTTT.

V and J are TRBV19 and TRBJ1-4; D is undetermined. Per the germline V gene, CDR1 is LNHDA and CDR2 is SQIVND (reference sequence). V shed 0 bases and J shed 0 bases, with 17 bases lying between them. The CDR3 loop spans 19 amino acids. The CDR3 region is CASSIEGLPRHSTNEKLFF. The CDR3 DNA follows: TGTGCCAGTAGTATAGAAGGACTGCCAAGACACTCAACTAATGAAAAACTGTTTTTT.

The chain employs TRBV30 and TRBJ1-2; D is ambiguous. The V end was cut by 1 base, the J end by 8 bases, with 11 bases between. This CDR3 comprises 12 residues. Germline V CDR1 and CDR2: GTSNPN, SVGIG (reference sequence). Written as DNA, the CDR3 is TGTGCCTGGAGTGGTGAGGAGCTAGGCTACACCTTC. Translating gives CAWSGEELGYTF.

This clone was detected a few times. The J gene is TRBJ2-1, the V gene TRBV29-1, with D perhaps matching TRBD1 (5 bases). The germline V gene encodes CDR1 SQVTM and CDR2 ANQGSEA. V lost 2 bases, J lost 9 bases, and 8 bases lay in between. CDR3 size: 11 residues. CDR3: CSVERGGEQFF. The CDR3 region has the DNA TGCAGCGTTGAAAGGGGCGGTGAGCAGTTCTTC.

The V gene is TRBV4-3, the J gene TRBJ2-5; maybe TRBD1 (5 bases). CDR1 and CDR2 (germline): LGHNA, YSLEER. The V and J ends lost 0 bases and 1 base respectively, with 9 bases between them. The CDR3 has 15 residues. The CDR3 DNA reads TGCGCCAGCAGCCAAGATGGGGCGGTCCAAGAGACCCAGTACTTC. Protein sequence: CASSQDGAVQETQYF.